This TCR beta chain derives from a study (dated by TCRdb to about 2016). Spanning cysteine to phenylalanine, the CDR3 consists of 17 amino acids. The sequence is cut down to CDR3 DNA, 51 bases in frame from base 1. Here V drops 6 bases and J drops 1 base, and the junction holds 11 bases not matched to any gene. Details on this clonotype: Which antigen it targets is not known. No quality values exist for individual bases; no much larger clone is one base distant.

Library method: RT-PCR. Instrument on record: Illumina MiSeq. The raw public reads went through TCRdb reprocessing: fastp at Q25, MiXCR clone calling, in-frame beta chains kept. Identical CDR3 protein sequences are pooled into one entry, listed with their most common genes and DNA. The sample profile shows about 700,000 distinct CDR3 sequences; 14% of them were found once. Of the sample, about 3.9% falls within the top ten clones. Rearrangement joined TRBV12-3 or TRBV12-4 to TRBJ2-7, and 11 bases in between align with TRBD1. The source of this sequence is a female donor in good health, serving as a healthy control. Sequenced input: memory CD4+ T cells from blood. CDR3 protein: CASSPPLGTGGSYEQYF. The DNA sequence reads TGTGCCAGCAGCCCCCCCCTAGGGACAGGGGGATCCTACGAGCAGTACTTC.